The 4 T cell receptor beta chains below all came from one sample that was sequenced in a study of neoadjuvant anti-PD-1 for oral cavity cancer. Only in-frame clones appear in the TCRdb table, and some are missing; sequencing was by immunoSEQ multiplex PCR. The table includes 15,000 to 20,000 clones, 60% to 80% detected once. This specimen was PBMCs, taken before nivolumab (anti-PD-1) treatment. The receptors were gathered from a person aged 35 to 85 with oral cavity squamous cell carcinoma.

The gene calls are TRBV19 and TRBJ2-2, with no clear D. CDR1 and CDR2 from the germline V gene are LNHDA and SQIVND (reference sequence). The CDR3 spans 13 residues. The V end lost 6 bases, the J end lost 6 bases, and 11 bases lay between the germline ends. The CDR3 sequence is CASRISGPGELFF. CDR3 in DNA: TGTGCCAGTAGAATTTCAGGCCCCGGGGAGCTGTTTTTT.

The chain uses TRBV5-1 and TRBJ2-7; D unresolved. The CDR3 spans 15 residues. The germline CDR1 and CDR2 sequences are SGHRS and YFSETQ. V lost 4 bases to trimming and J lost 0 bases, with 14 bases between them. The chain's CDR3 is CASSLGSSNSYEQYF. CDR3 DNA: TGCGCCAGCAGCCTCGGGTCGTCAAACTCCTACGAGCAGTACTTC. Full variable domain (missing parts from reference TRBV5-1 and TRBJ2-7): KAGVTQTPRYLIKTRGQQVTLSCSPISGHRSVSWYQQTPGQGLQFLFEYFSETQRNKGNFPGRFSGRQFSNSRSEMNVSTLELGDSALYLCASSLGSSNSYEQYFGPGTRLTVT.

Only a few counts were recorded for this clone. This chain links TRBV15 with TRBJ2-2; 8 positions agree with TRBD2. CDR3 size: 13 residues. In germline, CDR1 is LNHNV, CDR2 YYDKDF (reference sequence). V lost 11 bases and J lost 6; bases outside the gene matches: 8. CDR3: CAAKTSEAGELFF. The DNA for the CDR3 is TGTGCCGCCAAGACTAGCGAGGCCGGGGAGCTGTTTTTT.

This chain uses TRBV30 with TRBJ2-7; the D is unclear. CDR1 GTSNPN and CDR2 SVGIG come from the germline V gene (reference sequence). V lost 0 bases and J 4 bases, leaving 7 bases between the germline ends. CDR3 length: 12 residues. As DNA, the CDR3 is TGTGCCTGGAGTGTTCATCTTTACGAGCAGTACTTC. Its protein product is CAWSVHLYEQYF. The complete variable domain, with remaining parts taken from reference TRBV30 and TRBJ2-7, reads SQTIHQWPATLVQPVGSPLSLECTVEGTSNPNLYWYRQAAGRGLQLLFYSVGIGQISSEVPQNLSASRPQDRQFILSSKKLLLSDSGFYLCAWSVHLYEQYFGPGTRLTVT.